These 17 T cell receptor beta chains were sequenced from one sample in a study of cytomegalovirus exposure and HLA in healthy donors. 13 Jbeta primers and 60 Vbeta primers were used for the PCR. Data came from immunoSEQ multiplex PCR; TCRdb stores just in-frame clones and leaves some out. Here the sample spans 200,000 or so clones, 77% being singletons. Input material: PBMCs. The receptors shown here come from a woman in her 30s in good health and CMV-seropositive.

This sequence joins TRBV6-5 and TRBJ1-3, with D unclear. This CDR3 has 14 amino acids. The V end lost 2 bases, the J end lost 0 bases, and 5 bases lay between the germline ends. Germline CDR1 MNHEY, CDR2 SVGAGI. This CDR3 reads CASSYRDSGNTIYF. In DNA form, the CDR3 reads TGTGCCAGCAGTTACCGGGACTCTGGAAACACCATATATTTT.

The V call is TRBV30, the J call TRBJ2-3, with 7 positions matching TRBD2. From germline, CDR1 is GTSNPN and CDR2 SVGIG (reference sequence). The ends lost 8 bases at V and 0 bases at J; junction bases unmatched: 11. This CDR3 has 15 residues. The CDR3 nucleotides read TGTGCCCTCACATTAGCGGGCCTTAGCACAGATACGCAGTATTTT. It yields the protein CALTLAGLSTDTQYF.

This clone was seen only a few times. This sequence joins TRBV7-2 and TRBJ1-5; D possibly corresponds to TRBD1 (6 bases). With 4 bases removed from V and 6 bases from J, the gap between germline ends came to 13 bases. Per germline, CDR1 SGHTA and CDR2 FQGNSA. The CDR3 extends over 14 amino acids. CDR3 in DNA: TGTGCCAGCAGCTCAGGACAGCCTTTTCAGCCCCAGCATTTT. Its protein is CASSSGQPFQPQHF.

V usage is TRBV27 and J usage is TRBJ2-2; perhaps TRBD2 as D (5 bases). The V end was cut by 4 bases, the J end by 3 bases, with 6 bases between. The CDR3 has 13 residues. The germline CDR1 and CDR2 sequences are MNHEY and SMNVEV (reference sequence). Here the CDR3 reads CASSSADTGELFF. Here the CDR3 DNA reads TGTGCCAGCAGTTCAGCGGACACCGGGGAGCTGTTTTTT.

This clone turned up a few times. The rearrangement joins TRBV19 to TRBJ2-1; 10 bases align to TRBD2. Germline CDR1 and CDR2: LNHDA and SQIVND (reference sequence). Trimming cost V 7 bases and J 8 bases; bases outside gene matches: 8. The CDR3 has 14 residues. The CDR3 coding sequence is TGTGCCAGTAATCCTAGCGGGAGCCCCTATGAGCAGTTCTTC. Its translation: CASNPSGSPYEQFF.

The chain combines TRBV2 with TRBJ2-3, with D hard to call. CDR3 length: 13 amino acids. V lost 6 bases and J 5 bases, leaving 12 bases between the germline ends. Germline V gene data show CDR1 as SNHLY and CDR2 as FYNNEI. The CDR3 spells CASRPRRGDTQYF. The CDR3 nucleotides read TGTGCCAGCAGGCCTCGACGAGGAGATACGCAGTATTTT.

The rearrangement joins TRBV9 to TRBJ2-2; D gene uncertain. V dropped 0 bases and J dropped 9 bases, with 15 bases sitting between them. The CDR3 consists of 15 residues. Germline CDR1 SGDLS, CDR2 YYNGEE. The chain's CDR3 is CASSVGAIDGRELFF. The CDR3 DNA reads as TGTGCCAGCAGCGTAGGGGCAATCGACGGTCGGGAGCTGTTTTTT.

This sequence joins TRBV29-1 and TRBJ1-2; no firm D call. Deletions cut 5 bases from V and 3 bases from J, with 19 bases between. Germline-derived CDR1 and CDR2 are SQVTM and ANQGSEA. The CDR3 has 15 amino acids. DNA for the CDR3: TGCAGCGTTCCAATCGGAGGGTTTGGTGACTATGGCTACACCTTC. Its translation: CSVPIGGFGDYGYTF.

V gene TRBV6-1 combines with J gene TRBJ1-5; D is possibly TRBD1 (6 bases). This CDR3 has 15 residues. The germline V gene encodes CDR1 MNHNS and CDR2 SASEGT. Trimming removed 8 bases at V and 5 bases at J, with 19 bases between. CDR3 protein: CASQRYTGWDQPQHF. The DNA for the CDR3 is TGTGCCAGCCAGCGCTATACAGGGTGGGATCAGCCCCAGCATTTT.

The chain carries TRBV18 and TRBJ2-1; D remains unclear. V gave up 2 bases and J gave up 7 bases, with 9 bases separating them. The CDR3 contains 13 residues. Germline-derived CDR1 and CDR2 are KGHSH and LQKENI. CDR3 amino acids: CASSPTWANEQFF. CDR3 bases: TGTGCCAGCTCACCAACTTGGGCGAATGAGCAGTTCTTC.

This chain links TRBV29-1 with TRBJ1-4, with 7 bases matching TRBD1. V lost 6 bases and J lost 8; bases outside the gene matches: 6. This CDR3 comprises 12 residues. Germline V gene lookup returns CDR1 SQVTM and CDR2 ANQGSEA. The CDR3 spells CSVRQGREKLFF. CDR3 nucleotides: TGCAGCGTGAGACAGGGACGGGAAAAACTGTTTTTT.

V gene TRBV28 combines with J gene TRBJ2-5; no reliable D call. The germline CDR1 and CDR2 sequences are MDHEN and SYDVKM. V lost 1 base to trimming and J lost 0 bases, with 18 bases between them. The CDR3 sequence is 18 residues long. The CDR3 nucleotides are TGTGCCAGCAGTTTATCCTGGTCTGGGCAGGTCAACCAAGAGACCCAGTACTTC. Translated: CASSLSWSGQVNQETQYF.

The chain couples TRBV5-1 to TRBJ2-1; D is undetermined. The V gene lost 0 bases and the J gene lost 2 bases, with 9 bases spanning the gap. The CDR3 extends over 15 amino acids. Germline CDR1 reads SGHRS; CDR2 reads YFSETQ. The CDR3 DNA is TGCGCCAGCAGCTTGGCTAGGCACACCTACAATGAGCAGTTCTTC. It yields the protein CASSLARHTYNEQFF.

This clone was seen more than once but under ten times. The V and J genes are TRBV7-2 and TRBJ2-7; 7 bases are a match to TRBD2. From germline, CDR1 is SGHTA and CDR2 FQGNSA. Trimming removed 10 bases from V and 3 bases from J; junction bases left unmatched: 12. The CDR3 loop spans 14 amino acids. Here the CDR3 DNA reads TGTGCCACCTTAATTTCCGGGACTAACTACGAGCAGTACTTC. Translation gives CATLISGTNYEQYF.

The CDR3 spells CASSTLQAYQETQYF. In DNA, the CDR3 is TGTGCCAGTAGTACCCTACAGGCGTACCAAGAGACCCAGTACTTC. J is TRBJ2-5 and V is TRBV19; weak D call: TRBD1 (5 bases). This CDR3 comprises 15 residues. Germline CDR1 reads LNHDA; CDR2 reads SQIVND (reference sequence). Trimming removed 4 bases from V and 0 bases from J, with 12 bases in between.

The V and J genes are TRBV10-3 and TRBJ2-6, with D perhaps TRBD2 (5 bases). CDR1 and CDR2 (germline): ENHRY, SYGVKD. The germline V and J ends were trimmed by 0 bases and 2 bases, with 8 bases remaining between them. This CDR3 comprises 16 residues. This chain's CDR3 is CAISESTAAGANVLTF. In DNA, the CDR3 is TGTGCCATCAGTGAGTCCACAGCGGCTGGGGCCAACGTCCTGACTTTC.

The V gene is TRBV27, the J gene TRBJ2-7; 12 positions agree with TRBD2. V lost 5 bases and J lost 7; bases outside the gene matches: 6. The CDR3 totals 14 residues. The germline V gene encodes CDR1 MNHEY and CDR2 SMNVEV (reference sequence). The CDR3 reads CASSRLAGAREQYF. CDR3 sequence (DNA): TGTGCCAGCAGTCGACTAGCGGGAGCGAGGGAGCAGTACTTC.